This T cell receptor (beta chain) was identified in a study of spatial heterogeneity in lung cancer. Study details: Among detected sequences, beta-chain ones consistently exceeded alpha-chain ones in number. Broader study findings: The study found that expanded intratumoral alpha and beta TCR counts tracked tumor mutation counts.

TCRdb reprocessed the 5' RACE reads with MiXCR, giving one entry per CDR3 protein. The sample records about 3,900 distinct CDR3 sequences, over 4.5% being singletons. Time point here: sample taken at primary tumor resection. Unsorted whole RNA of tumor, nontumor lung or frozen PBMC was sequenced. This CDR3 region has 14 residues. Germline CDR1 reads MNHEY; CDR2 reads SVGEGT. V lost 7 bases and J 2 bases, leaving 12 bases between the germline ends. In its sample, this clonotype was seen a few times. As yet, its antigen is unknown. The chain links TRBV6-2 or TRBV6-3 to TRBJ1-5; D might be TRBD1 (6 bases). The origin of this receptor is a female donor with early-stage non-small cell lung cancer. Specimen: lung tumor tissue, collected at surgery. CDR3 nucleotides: TGTGCCAGCAAGAGAGGGGGGGGCAATCAGCCCCAGCATTTT. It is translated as CASKRGGGNQPQHF.